This T cell receptor beta chain was obtained from a study of blood T cell repertoires in COVID-19. Study information: Sites in the United States, Italy and Spain provided acute and convalescent COVID-19 samples. In each case, the material was cDNA or gDNA derived from T cells, B-cell-depleted T cells, or PBMCs.

The junction had 4 bases not matched to a gene; V was cut back by 4 bases and J by 7 bases. Germline V gene lookup returns CDR1 SNHLY and CDR2 FYNNEI. The CDR3 extends over 14 amino acids. Source study methods: By means of reference gene primer amplification, nucleated cell counts were estimated. Only in-frame clones appear in the TCRdb table, and some are missing; sequencing was by immunoSEQ multiplex PCR. The DNA was the basis for D and trimming; V, J and clone size are from that table. Here the sample spans approximately 99,000 clones, less than 85% being singletons. This clonotype originated in a woman of 80 years or more with active or convalescent COVID-19. This rearrangement joins TRBV2 to TRBJ2-7; 13 bases match TRBD2. The sequenced sample consisted of peripheral blood. CDR3 sequence: CASSVTGLAGEQYF. CDR3 sequence (DNA): TGTGCCAGCAGTGTCACGGGACTAGCGGGAGAGCAGTACTTC.